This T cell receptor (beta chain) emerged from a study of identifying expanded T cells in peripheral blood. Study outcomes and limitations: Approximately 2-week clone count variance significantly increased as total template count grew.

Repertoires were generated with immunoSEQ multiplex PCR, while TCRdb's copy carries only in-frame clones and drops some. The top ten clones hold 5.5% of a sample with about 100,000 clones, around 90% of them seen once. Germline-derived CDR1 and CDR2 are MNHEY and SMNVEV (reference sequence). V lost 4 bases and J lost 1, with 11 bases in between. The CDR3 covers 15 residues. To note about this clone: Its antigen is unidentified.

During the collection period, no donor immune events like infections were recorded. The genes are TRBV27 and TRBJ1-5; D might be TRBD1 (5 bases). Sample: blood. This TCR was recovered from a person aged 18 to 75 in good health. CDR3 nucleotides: TGTGCCAGCAGTTCCCACCGGGACAGCAATCAGCCCCAGCATTTT. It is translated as CASSSHRDSNQPQHF.